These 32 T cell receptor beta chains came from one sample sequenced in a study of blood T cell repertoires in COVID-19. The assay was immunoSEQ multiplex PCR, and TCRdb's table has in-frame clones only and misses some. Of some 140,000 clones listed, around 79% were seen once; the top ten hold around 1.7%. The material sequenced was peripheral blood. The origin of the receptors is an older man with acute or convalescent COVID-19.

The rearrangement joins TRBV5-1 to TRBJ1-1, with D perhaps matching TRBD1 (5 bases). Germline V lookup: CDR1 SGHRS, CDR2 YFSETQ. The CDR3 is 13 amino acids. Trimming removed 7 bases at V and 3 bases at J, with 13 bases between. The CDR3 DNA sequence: TGCGCCAGCCGCAGGGTCGAGGACACTGAAGCTTTCTTT. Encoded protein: CASRRVEDTEAFF.

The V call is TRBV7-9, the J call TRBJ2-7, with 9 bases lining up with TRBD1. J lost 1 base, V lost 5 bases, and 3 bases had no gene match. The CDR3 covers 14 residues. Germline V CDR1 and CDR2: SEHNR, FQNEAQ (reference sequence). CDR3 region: CASSPGTGSYEQYF. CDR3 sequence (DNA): TGTGCCAGCAGCCCCGGGACAGGGTCCTACGAGCAGTACTTC.

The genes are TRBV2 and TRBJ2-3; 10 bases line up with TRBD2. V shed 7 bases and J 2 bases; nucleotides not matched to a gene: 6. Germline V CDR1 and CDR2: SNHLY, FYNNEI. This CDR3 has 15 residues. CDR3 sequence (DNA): TGTGCCAGCAAAGGACTAGCGGCACCCACAGATACGCAGTATTTT. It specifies CASKGLAAPTDTQYF.

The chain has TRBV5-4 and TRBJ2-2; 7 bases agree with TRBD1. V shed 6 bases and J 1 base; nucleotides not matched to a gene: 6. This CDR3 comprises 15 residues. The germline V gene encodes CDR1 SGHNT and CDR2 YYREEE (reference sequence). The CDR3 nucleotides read TGTGCCAGCACCGCAGGGGGAAAGAACACCGGGGAGCTGTTTTTT. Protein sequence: CASTAGGKNTGELFF.

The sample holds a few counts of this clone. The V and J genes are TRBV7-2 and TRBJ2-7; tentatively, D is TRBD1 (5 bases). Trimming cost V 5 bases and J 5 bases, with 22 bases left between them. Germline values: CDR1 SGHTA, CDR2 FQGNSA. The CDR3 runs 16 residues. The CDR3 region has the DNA TGTGCCAGCAGCGATCCCGACAGCCCGGCCAGGGACGAGCAGTACTTC. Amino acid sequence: CASSDPDSPARDEQYF.

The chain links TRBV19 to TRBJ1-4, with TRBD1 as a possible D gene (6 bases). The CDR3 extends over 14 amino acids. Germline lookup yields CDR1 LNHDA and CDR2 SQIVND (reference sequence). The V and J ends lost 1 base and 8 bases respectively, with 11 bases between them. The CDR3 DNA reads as TGTGCCAGTAGTATAGTGGGGGCAGGGGAAAAACTGTTTTTT. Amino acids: CASSIVGAGEKLFF.

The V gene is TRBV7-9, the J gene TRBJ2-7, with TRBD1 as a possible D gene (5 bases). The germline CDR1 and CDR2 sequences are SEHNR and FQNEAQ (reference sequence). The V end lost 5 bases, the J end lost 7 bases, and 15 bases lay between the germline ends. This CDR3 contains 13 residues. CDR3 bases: TGTGCCAGCAGCCCGGCAGGGATATGGGAGCAGTACGTC. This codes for CASSPAGIWEQYV.

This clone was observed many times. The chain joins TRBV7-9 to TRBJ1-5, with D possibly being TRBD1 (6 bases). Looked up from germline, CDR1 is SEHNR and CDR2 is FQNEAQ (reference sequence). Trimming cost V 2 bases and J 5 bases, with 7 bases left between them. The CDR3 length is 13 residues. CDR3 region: CASSLPGDQPQHF. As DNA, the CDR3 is TGTGCCAGCAGCTTACCAGGGGATCAGCCCCAGCATTTT.

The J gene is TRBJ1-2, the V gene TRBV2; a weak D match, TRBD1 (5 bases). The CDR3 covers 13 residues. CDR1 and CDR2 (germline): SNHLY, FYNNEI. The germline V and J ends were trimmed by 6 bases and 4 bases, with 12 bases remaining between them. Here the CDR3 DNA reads TGTGCCAGCAGCTCAAGACAGTTCTATGGCTACACCTTC. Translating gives CASSSRQFYGYTF.

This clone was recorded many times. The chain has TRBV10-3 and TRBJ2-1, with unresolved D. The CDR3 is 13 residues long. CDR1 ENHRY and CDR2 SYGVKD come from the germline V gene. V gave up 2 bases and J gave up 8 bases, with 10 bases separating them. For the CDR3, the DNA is TGTGCCATCAGTGAGGTTGGTGAGGATGAGCAGTTCTTC. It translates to CAISEVGEDEQFF.

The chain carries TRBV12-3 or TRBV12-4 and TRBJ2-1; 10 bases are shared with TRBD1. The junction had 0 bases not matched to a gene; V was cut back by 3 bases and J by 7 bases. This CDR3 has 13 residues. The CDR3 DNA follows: TGTGCCAGCAGTTTGGGACAGGGGAATGAGCAGTTCTTC. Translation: CASSLGQGNEQFF.

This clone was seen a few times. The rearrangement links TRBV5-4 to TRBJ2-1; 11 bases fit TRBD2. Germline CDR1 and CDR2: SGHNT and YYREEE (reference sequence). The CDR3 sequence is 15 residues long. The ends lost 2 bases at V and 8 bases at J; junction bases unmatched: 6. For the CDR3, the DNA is TGTGCCAGCAGCTTAGGGCTAGCGGGGGGATATGAGCAGTTCTTC. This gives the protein CASSLGLAGGYEQFF.

The CDR3 coding sequence is TGTGCCAGCAGCGCAGCCTACGAGCAGTACTTC. Translation gives CASSAAYEQYF. V usage is TRBV5-6 and J usage is TRBJ2-7, with D unresolved. V was clipped by 4 bases and J by 2 bases, with 4 bases between them. Germline V gene sequence: CDR1 SGHDT, CDR2 YYEEEE. The CDR3 totals 11 residues.

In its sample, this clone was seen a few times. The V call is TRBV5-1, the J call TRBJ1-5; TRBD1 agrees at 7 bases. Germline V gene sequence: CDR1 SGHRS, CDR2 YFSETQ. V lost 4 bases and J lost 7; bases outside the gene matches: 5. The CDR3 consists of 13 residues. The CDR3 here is CASSLNRGQPQHF. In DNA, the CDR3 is TGCGCCAGCAGCCTCAACAGGGGCCAGCCCCAGCATTTT.

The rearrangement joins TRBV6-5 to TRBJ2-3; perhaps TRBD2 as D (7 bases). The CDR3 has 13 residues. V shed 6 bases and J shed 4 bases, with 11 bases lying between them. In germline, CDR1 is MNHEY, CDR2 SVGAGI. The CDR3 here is CASRGGQADTQYF. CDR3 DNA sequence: TGTGCCAGCAGGGGGGGGCAGGCAGATACGCAGTATTTT.

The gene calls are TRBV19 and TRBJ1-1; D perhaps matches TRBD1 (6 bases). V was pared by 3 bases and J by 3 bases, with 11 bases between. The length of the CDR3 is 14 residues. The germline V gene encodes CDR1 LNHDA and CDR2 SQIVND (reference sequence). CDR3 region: CASSMLGQYTEAFF. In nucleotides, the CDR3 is TGTGCCAGTAGTATGCTCGGACAGTACACTGAAGCTTTCTTT.

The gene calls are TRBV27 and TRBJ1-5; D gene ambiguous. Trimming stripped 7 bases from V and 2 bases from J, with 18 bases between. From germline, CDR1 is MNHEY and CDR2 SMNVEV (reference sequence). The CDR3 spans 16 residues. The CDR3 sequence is CASNPTYFGRNQPQHF. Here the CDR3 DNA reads TGTGCCAGCAACCCGACCTATTTTGGGCGCAATCAGCCCCAGCATTTT.

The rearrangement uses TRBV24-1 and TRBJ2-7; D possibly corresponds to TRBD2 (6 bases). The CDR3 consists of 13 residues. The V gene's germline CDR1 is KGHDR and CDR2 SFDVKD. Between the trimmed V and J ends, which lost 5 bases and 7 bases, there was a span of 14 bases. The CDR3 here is CATSVEASVEQYV. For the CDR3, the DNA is TGTGCCACCAGTGTCGAAGCTAGCGTGGAGCAGTACGTC.

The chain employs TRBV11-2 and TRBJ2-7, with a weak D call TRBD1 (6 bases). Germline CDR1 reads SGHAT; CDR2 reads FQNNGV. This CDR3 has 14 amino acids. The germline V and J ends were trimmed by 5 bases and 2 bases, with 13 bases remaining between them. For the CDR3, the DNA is TGTGCCAGCAGCGGGGGCCAGACGACCTACGAGCAGTACGTC. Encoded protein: CASSGGQTTYEQYV.

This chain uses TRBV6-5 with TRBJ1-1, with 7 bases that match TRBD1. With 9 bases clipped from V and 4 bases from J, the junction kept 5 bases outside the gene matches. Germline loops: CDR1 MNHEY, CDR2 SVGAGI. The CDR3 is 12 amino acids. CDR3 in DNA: TGTGCCAGTCCAGGGGGATTCACTGAAGCTTTCTTT. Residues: CASPGGFTEAFF.

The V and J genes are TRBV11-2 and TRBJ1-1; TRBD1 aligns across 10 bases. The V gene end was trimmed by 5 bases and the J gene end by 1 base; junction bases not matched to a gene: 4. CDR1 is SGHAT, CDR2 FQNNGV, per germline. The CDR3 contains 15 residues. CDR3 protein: CASSPRTGGNTEAFF. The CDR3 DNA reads TGTGCCAGCAGCCCACGGACAGGGGGGAACACTGAAGCTTTCTTT.

The CDR3 protein is CASSSSSGGAWETQYF. The CDR3 DNA sequence: TGTGCCAGCAGTTCATCTAGCGGGGGGGCATGGGAGACCCAGTACTTC. The V gene is TRBV6-5, the J gene TRBJ2-5; 12 bases are shared with TRBD2. This CDR3 has 16 residues. The ends lost 4 bases at V and 5 bases at J; junction bases unmatched: 8. CDR1 MNHEY and CDR2 SVGAGI come from the germline V gene.

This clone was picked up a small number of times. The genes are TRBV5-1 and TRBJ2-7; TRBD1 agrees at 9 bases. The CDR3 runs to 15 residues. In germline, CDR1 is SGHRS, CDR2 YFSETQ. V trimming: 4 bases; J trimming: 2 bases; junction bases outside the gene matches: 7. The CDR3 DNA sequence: TGCGCCAGCAGCGCGGGACAGGGTAGGACCTACGAGCAGTACTTC. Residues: CASSAGQGRTYEQYF.

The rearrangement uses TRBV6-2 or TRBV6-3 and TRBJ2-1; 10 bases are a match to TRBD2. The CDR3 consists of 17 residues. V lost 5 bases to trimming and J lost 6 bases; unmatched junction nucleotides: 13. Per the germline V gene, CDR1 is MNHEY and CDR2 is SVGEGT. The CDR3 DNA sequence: TGTGCCAGCAGTCTCCTTGCCAGCGGGGGGGCCGGCAATGAGCAGTTCTTC. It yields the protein CASSLLASGGAGNEQFF.

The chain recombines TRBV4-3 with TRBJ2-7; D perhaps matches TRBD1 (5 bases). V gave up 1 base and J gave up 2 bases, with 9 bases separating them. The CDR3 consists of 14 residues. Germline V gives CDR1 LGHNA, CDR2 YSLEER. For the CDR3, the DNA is TGCGCCAGCAGCCAAGTCACAGGTCCCTACGAGCAGTACTTC. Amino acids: CASSQVTGPYEQYF.

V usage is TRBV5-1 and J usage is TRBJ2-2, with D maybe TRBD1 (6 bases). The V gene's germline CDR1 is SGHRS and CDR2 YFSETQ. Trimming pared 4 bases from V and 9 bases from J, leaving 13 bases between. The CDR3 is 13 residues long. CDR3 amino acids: CASSPVGGRELFF. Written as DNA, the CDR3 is TGCGCCAGCAGCCCGGTAGGGGGAAGGGAGCTGTTTTTT.

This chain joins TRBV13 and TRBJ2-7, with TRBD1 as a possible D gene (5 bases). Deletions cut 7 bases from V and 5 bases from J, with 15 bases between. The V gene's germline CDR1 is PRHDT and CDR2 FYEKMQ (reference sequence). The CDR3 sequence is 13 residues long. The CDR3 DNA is TGTGCCAGCATGATTTTGGGCAGGGACGAGCAGTACGTC. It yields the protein CASMILGRDEQYV.

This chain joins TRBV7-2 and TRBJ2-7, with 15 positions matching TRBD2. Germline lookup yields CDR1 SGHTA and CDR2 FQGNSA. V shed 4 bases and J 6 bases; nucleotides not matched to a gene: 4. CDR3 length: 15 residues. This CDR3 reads CASSWTSGGAPEQYF. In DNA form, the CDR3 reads TGTGCCAGCAGCTGGACTAGCGGGGGGGCCCCCGAGCAGTACTTC. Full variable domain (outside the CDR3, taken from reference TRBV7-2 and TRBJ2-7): GAGVSQSPSNKVTEKGKDVELRCDPISGHTALYWYRQSLGQGLEFLIYFQGNSAPDKSGLPSDRFSAERTGGSVSTLTIQRTQQEDSAVYLCASSWTSGGAPEQYFGPGTRLTVT.

CDR3 nucleotides: TGTGCCAGCAGTTTAATGTCCCTAGCGGGGGTTGTGTACGAGCAGTACGTC. It codes for CASSLMSLAGVVYEQYV. The chain couples TRBV27 to TRBJ2-7, with 10 bases matching TRBD2. CDR1 and CDR2 from the germline V gene are MNHEY and SMNVEV (reference sequence). The trim removed 2 bases at V and 4 bases at J, leaving 11 bases unmatched. CDR3 size: 17 residues.

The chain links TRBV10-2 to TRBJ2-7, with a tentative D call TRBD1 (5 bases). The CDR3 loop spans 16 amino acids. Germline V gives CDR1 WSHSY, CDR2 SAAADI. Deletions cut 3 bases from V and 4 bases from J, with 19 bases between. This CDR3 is CASSEMAGIGYYEQYV. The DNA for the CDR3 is TGCGCCAGCAGTGAAATGGCAGGGATCGGATATTACGAGCAGTACGTC.

CDR3 sequence: CASSDPPGDYEQYV. The CDR3 DNA sequence: TGTGCCAGCAGTGACCCCCCGGGGGACTACGAGCAGTACGTC. The rearrangement joins TRBV6-1 to TRBJ2-7; TRBD2 is a possible D gene (6 bases). Per germline, CDR1 MNHNS and CDR2 SASEGT. The CDR3 extends over 14 amino acids. Deletions cut 3 bases from V and 3 bases from J, with 12 bases between.

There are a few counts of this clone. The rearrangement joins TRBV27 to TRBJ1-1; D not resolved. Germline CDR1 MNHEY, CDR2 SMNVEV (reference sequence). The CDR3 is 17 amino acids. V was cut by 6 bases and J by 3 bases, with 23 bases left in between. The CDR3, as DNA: TGTGCCAGCAGGCCTATCGGGAAAGGCCGGTTGGACACTGAAGCTTTCTTT. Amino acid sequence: CASRPIGKGRLDTEAFF.